This TCR beta chain was sequenced during a study of T cells after yellow fever vaccination. Study-level findings and limits: Though weaker, the secondary response peaked faster, on day 5 versus 15. Once the booster was given, most primary-vaccination clones reappeared, at around 95% for CD4 and around 90% for CD8. It was a small share of clonotypes that appeared in both CD4 and CD8 compartments.

CDR3 size: 15 residues. V lost 4 bases and J lost 5; bases outside the gene matches: 8. CDR1 and CDR2 (germline): SGHTA, FQGNSA. This clonotype was seen at least ten times. UMIs were added to TCR cDNA along with a universal primer site when it was made by 5'RACE template switching. TCRdb itself ran the 5' RACE reads through MiXCR, one entry per CDR3 protein. The sample carries around 30,000 distinct CDR3 sequences, 10% to 13% recorded once. The receptor was isolated from a man between 18 and 29 years old who received the YFV17D yellow fever vaccine. V and J are TRBV7-2 and TRBJ1-5, with TRBD1 matching over 7 bases. The sample was PBMCs, either bulk or a sorted T-cell subset (CD4+, CD8+, memory, or dextramer-sorted; not recorded which), taken about 2 weeks after the first yellow fever vaccination. DNA for the CDR3: TGTGCCAGCAGCTCGGCGGGACAGACGTATCAGCCCCAGCATTTT. It yields the protein CASSSAGQTYQPQHF.